Detailed here is one T cell receptor beta chain. The table came from immunoSEQ multiplex PCR; TCRdb's copy has only in-frame clones and leaves some out. The sample gives roughly 700,000 clones, roughly 90% of which show up once; around 0.0099% is in the top ten. These data originate in a study of shared T cell receptors in the human thymus. The ends lost 4 bases at V and 2 bases at J; junction bases unmatched: 10. Per the germline V gene, CDR1 is PRHDT and CDR2 is FYEKMQ (reference sequence). This CDR3 has 16 residues. The same data also went into a second study, on human thymus T cells. That investigation notes: Among the donors, all were healthy Finnish infants having corrective surgery for congenital heart defects. Resections that were taken during corrective heart surgery supplied the thymus tissue. The authors found apparently biased V and J gene usage in thymic and blood repertoires. Related research has reported that thymic repertoires overlap highly among unrelated individuals.

The V gene is TRBV13, the J gene TRBJ1-2, with 7 bases identical to TRBD1. The TCR originated in a boy under three years old with a congenital heart defect. The sample taken for sequencing was thymocytes. CDR3: CASSSGERGQNYGYTF. The CDR3 region has the DNA TGTGCCAGCAGCTCCGGCGAGAGGGGGCAAAACTATGGCTACACCTTC.